One T cell receptor beta chain is described in this entry. What it binds is not known. Previously described methods and listed TCR primers were used for bulk TCR libraries. TCRdb recomputed calls from the PCR reads with MiXCR, one row per CDR3 protein. The table shows about 640,000 distinct CDR3 sequences, with about 20% occurring only once. V shed 0 bases and J shed 3 bases, with 12 bases lying between them. CDR3 length: 15 residues. The germline V gene has CDR1 SGHAT and CDR2 FQNNGV. The data derive from a study of molecular identifiers for immune sequencing clone quantification. Study overall: RNA, taken in replicates from 20,000 or 100,000 naive CD8 cells, was split five ways, with four sequenced. Study observations and caveats: Amid some 900,000 naive cells, spiked Jurkat TCR RNA from one cell was reportedly still detectable.

Sorting captured naive CD8 T cells as CD8+CD4-CCR7+CD45RA+. The sequence derives from a human donor in good health. Some libraries in this study had Jurkat cell RNA spiked in. V is TRBV11-2 and J is TRBJ2-7; D possibly corresponds to TRBD1 (6 bases). The sequenced material came from naive CD8+ T cells from blood, with Jurkat cell RNA spiked in. As for subset: FACS-sorted CD8+CD4-CCR7+CD45RA+ naive T cells. The DNA of the CDR3 is TGTGCCAGCAGCTTAGATCCAGGGGCCCTCTACGAGCAGTACTTC. This sequence encodes CASSLDPGALYEQYF.